Listed here are 27 T cell receptor beta chains from one sample, sequenced in a study of radiation and T cells in renal cell carcinoma. Repertoires were generated with immunoSEQ multiplex PCR, while TCRdb's copy carries only in-frame clones and drops some. This sample carries about 61,000 clones, over 70% of them seen once, and the ten largest clones take roughly 7.2%. Time point of the sample: baseline pretreatment blood. Treatment noted: 15 Gy SBRT to primary tumor, nephrectomy 4 weeks later. The material sequenced was blood, taken from a patient whose treatment included radiotherapy and nephrectomy. The receptors stem from a man aged 60 to 69 with renal cell carcinoma.

This rearrangement joins TRBV5-5 to TRBJ1-3; D perhaps matches TRBD1 (6 bases). V was clipped by 2 bases and J by 2 bases, with 17 bases between them. CDR1 is SGHKS and CDR2 is YYEKEE in the germline V gene (reference sequence). The CDR3 length is 17 residues. CDR3 sequence (DNA): TGTGCCAGCAGCTTACAGGGATTATCCTTCGCTGGAAACACCATATATTTT. Translation: CASSLQGLSFAGNTIYF.

The V gene is TRBV7-9, the J gene TRBJ1-2, with D unresolved. Trimming took off 0 bases at V and 3 bases at J, with 8 bases between the two ends. CDR1 and CDR2 from the germline V gene are SEHNR and FQNEAQ (reference sequence). This CDR3 has 14 amino acids. This chain's CDR3 is CASSLAIGDYGYTF. As DNA, the CDR3 is TGTGCCAGCAGCTTAGCGATCGGGGACTATGGCTACACCTTC.

V gene TRBV28 combines with J gene TRBJ1-2; the match to TRBD1 covers 7 bases. The germline CDR1 and CDR2 sequences are MDHEN and SYDVKM. V lost 8 bases, J lost 4 bases, and 10 bases stayed unmatched. This CDR3 has 14 residues. The DNA for the CDR3 is TGTGCCAGCGGGGGCGGGACAGTCGGCTATGGCTACACCTTC. It specifies CASGGGTVGYGYTF.

This clone showed up just once. The chain couples TRBV6-5 to TRBJ2-7, with 9 bases identical to TRBD2. The germline CDR1 and CDR2 sequences are MNHEY and SVGAGI. V trimming: 6 bases; J trimming: 2 bases; junction bases outside the gene matches: 8. The CDR3 sequence is 15 residues long. The CDR3 DNA reads TGTGCCAGCAGCTCAAGCGGGGGGACTACCTACGAGCAGTACTTC. It codes for CASSSSGGTTYEQYF.

This chain connects TRBV4-3 to TRBJ1-2; D not certain. The germline V and J ends were trimmed by 0 bases and 9 bases, with 8 bases remaining between them. The germline V gene encodes CDR1 LGHNA and CDR2 YSLEER. This CDR3 spans 12 amino acids. CDR3 nucleotide sequence: TGCGCCAGCAGCCAAGACCCAGCTCGCTACACCTTC. Translated: CASSQDPARYTF.

The rearrangement joins TRBV7-8 to TRBJ2-3; TRBD2 aligns across 12 bases. With 4 bases clipped from V and 5 bases from J, the junction kept 4 bases outside the gene matches. This CDR3 comprises 15 residues. Germline CDR1 reads SGHVS; CDR2 reads FQNEAQ. The CDR3 DNA sequence: TGTGCCAGCAGCTCGCTAGCGGGGGGGGGAGATACGCAGTATTTT. Residues: CASSSLAGGGDTQYF.

V usage is TRBV6-1 and J usage is TRBJ1-4; D is ambiguous. V was clipped by 2 bases and J by 4 bases, with 11 bases between them. Germline CDR1 reads MNHNS; CDR2 reads SASEGT. This CDR3 has 15 amino acids. CDR3 nucleotide sequence: TGTGCCAGCAGTGAACAAGGACGGTTTAATGAAAAACTGTTTTTT. Translated, it gives CASSEQGRFNEKLFF.

The CDR3 nucleotides read TGTGCCAGCAGCTTAGGTCGAGTAGAGGAAAAACTGTTTTTT. Amino acid sequence: CASSLGRVEEKLFF. The V call is TRBV11-2, the J call TRBJ1-4; D is unresolved. Germline values: CDR1 SGHAT, CDR2 FQNNGV. V lost 1 base to trimming and J lost 8 bases, with 11 bases between them. The CDR3 sequence is 14 residues long.

The rearrangement links TRBV6-1 to TRBJ2-7; 15 bases are shared with TRBD2. Losses at the gene ends were 2 bases for V and 2 bases for J; bases not matched to a gene: 1. CDR1 and CDR2 from the germline V gene are MNHNS and SASEGT. This CDR3 is 16 amino acids long. CDR3 sequence: CASSERTSGRAYEQYV. DNA for the CDR3: TGTGCCAGCAGTGAAAGGACTAGCGGGAGGGCCTACGAGCAGTACGTC.

The chain couples TRBV7-2 to TRBJ2-3; 8 bases agree with TRBD2. The CDR3 loop spans 14 amino acids. CDR1 SGHTA and CDR2 FQGNSA come from the germline V gene. Germline trimming cut 1 base from V and 7 bases from J; bases unmatched to any gene: 4. CDR3 nucleotide sequence: TGTGCCAGCAGCTTAGGGACTAGCTTAAATACGCAGTATTTT. Its translation is CASSLGTSLNTQYF.

The V gene is TRBV5-1, the J gene TRBJ2-7; the D is unclear. V lost 4 bases and J 7 bases, leaving 21 bases between the germline ends. Germline-derived CDR1 and CDR2 are SGHRS and YFSETQ. The CDR3 has 15 residues. CDR3 DNA: TGCGCCAGCAGCGGAGTCACAGACTCATTCGTAGAGCAGTACTTC. It encodes CASSGVTDSFVEQYF.

This sequence joins TRBV19 and TRBJ2-6, with TRBD1 matching over 7 bases. Per germline, CDR1 LNHDA and CDR2 SQIVND (reference sequence). Trimming removed 6 bases from V and 0 bases from J; junction bases left unmatched: 11. The CDR3 spans 18 residues. The CDR3 region has the DNA TGTGCCAGTAGATCGGCTCCAGGGGGTAGCTCTGGGGCCAACGTCCTGACTTTC. Translated: CASRSAPGGSSGANVLTF.

The chain links TRBV7-8 to TRBJ2-7; 10 bases fit TRBD2. CDR1 SGHVS and CDR2 FQNEAQ come from the germline V gene. The CDR3 sequence is 12 residues long. Losses at the gene ends were 5 bases for V and 13 bases for J; bases not matched to a gene: 8. Here the CDR3 DNA reads TGTGCCAGCAGCCCTGGACTAGCGGCGCTTTACGTC. Encoded protein: CASSPGLAALYV.

This sequence joins TRBV4-3 and TRBJ1-6, with D maybe TRBD1 (5 bases). This CDR3 is 16 amino acids long. V was cut by 3 bases and J by 7 bases, with 16 bases left in between. CDR1 is LGHNA and CDR2 is YSLEER in the germline V gene. This CDR3 is CASSQSQGYGNSPLHF. The CDR3, as DNA: TGCGCCAGCAGCCAGTCTCAGGGTTATGGGAATTCACCCCTCCACTTT.

The J gene is TRBJ2-1, the V gene TRBV6-5; D uncertain. The V end was cut by 7 bases, the J end by 0 bases, with 10 bases between. CDR1 is MNHEY, CDR2 SVGAGI, per germline. The CDR3 extends over 14 amino acids. CDR3: CASTSISSYNEQFF. For the CDR3, the DNA is TGTGCCAGCACCAGCATTAGCTCCTACAATGAGCAGTTCTTC.

The chain employs TRBV5-1 and TRBJ1-2; the D is unclear. CDR3 size: 13 residues. Trimming took off 4 bases at V and 6 bases at J, with 13 bases between the two ends. CDR1 SGHRS and CDR2 YFSETQ come from the germline V gene. The CDR3 DNA follows: TGCGCCAGCAGCGCCGGGAATACGGATGGCTACACCTTC. This translates into CASSAGNTDGYTF. Supplemented by reference TRBV5-1 and TRBJ1-2, the full variable domain reads KAGVTQTPRYLIKTRGQQVTLSCSPISGHRSVSWYQQTPGQGLQFLFEYFSETQRNKGNFPGRFSGRQFSNSRSEMNVSTLELGDSALYLCASSAGNTDGYTFGSGTRLTVV.

The gene calls are TRBV5-1 and TRBJ2-3; 9 bases fit TRBD1. Germline loops: CDR1 SGHRS, CDR2 YFSETQ. The CDR3 is made up of 15 amino acids. V trimming: 4 bases; J trimming: 5 bases; junction bases outside the gene matches: 8. The CDR3 DNA follows: TGCGCCAGCAGCCTGACAACAGGGGGCGGAGATACGCAGTATTTT. It codes for CASSLTTGGGDTQYF.

The V and J genes are TRBV5-1 and TRBJ1-2; 10 nucleotides match TRBD1. The V gene end was trimmed by 0 bases and the J gene end by 4 bases; junction bases not matched to a gene: 0. CDR3 length: 14 residues. CDR1 and CDR2 from the germline V gene are SGHRS and YFSETQ. The CDR3 bases are TGCGCCAGCAGCTTGGGGGACAGGGGCTATGGCTACACCTTC. Protein: CASSLGDRGYGYTF.

In this sample, this clone turned up a few times. The chain recombines TRBV27 with TRBJ1-1; TRBD1 aligns across 7 bases. Per the germline V gene, CDR1 is MNHEY and CDR2 is SMNVEV (reference sequence). V shed 5 bases and J 5 bases; nucleotides not matched to a gene: 8. The CDR3 contains 14 residues. The CDR3 sequence: CASSLLDRATEAFF. CDR3 DNA: TGTGCCAGCAGTCTTCTAGACAGGGCGACTGAAGCTTTCTTT.

This CDR3 reads CASSDGATDTQYF. The CDR3 nucleotides read TGTGCCAGCAGTGACGGGGCCACAGATACGCAGTATTTT. V and J are TRBV6-4 and TRBJ2-3; tentative D call: TRBD1 (5 bases). The CDR3 contains 13 residues. Germline CDR1 MRHNA, CDR2 SNTAGT. V was pared by 2 bases and J by 2 bases, with 5 bases between.

The chain is built from TRBV5-6 and TRBJ1-5, with D unresolved. V was trimmed by 2 bases and J by 2 bases, leaving 8 bases between them. The CDR3 length is 14 residues. Germline V gene data show CDR1 as SGHDT and CDR2 as YYEEEE. Here the CDR3 reads CASSFSFGNQPQHF. In DNA form, the CDR3 reads TGTGCCAGCAGCTTTTCTTTCGGCAATCAGCCCCAGCATTTT. Drawing the rest from reference TRBV5-6 and TRBJ1-5, the complete variable domain is DAGVTQSPTHLIKTRGQQVTLRCSPKSGHDTVSWYQQALGQGPQFIFQYYEEEERQRGNFPDRFSGHQFPNYSSELNVNALLLGDSALYLCASSFSFGNQPQHFGDGTRLSIL.

This chain joins TRBV6-5 and TRBJ2-7; TRBD2 matches at 7 bases. V trimming: 7 bases; J trimming: 2 bases; junction bases outside the gene matches: 8. Germline lookup yields CDR1 MNHEY and CDR2 SVGAGI. This CDR3 region has 14 residues. For the CDR3, the DNA is TGTGCCAGCAATCCGTCGGCGGGGGCCTACGAGCAGTACTTC. Translating it yields CASNPSAGAYEQYF.

The chain combines TRBV6-6 with TRBJ1-3, with D hard to call. Per the germline V gene, CDR1 is MNHNY and CDR2 is SVGAGI (reference sequence). The CDR3 is 16 residues long. Trimming took off 7 bases at V and 0 bases at J, with 16 bases between the two ends. The CDR3 here is CASIRKAGVSGNTIYF. The CDR3, as DNA: TGTGCCAGCATCCGGAAGGCGGGTGTCTCTGGAAACACCATATATTTT.

The chain employs TRBV5-1 and TRBJ2-3; 9 nucleotides agree with TRBD1. J gave up 3 bases and V 8 bases, and 10 bases lay outside the gene matches. Looked up from germline, CDR1 is SGHRS and CDR2 is YFSETQ. This CDR3 is built from 15 residues. CDR3 nucleotides: TGCGCCAGTATCGACCGGGACAGGGCGACAGATACGCAGTATTTT. It codes for CASIDRDRATDTQYF.

The genes are TRBV9 and TRBJ2-3; the D is unclear. Germline V lookup: CDR1 SGDLS, CDR2 YYNGEE. V was pared by 0 bases and J by 3 bases, with 8 bases between. The CDR3 is made up of 14 amino acids. DNA for the CDR3: TGTGCCAGCAGCGTAGGGATAGGGACAGATACGCAGTATTTT. This encodes CASSVGIGTDTQYF.

The chain joins TRBV5-6 to TRBJ2-7; tentative D call: TRBD1 (6 bases). This CDR3 has 14 residues. Germline CDR1 reads SGHDT; CDR2 reads YYEEEE. Deletions cut 1 base from V and 0 bases from J, with 8 bases between. This CDR3 is CASSLPGASYEQYF. CDR3 DNA: TGTGCCAGCAGCTTGCCAGGGGCCTCCTACGAGCAGTACTTC.

V gene TRBV19 combines with J gene TRBJ2-5; D is ambiguous. Trimming shortened V by 0 bases and J by 9 bases, and 11 bases separated the two germline ends. Germline CDR1 is LNHDA and CDR2 is SQIVND (reference sequence). The CDR3 is 13 amino acids. CDR3 in amino acids: CASSIDKWAAQYF. DNA of the CDR3: TGTGCCAGTAGTATAGATAAGTGGGCCGCCCAGTACTTC.